A selection of T cell receptor beta chains follows, all from one sample in a study of OX40 agonist ivuxolimab in advanced cancers. Sequenced by immunoSEQ multiplex PCR; TCRdb stores in-frame clones only, minus some. The table lists 25,000 to 30,000 clones, 82% of them singletons, with approximately 20% in the top ten. Material: CD4+ or CD8+ T cells sorted from blood, obtained in a trial of the OX40 agonist ivuxolimab. The receptors were sampled from an adult with an advanced solid tumor such as melanoma, head and neck, liver or kidney cancer. The CDR3 runs from the conserved cysteine through the conserved F or W. The D gene is left open where the match is weak. Rows may omit the clone size; those that give it use once, few, many or a size class.

v_gene	abundance	j_gene	d_gene	CDR3nt	CDR3aa
TRBV7-8	-	TRBJ1-5	-	TGTGCCAGCAGCTTACTGGACGGTAGCAATCAGCCCCAGCATTTT	CASSLLDGSNQPQHF
TRBV5-5	-	TRBJ1-1	-	TGTGCCAGCAGCTTGGAGGGCGGGGGGTACACTGAAGCTTTCTTT	CASSLEGGGYTEAFF
TRBV6-4	few	TRBJ2-2	TRBD2	TGTGCCAGCAGTGACTCTAGCGGGAGCACCGGGGAGCTGTTTTTT	CASSDSSGSTGELFF
TRBV4-1	-	TRBJ1-1	-	TGCGCCAGCAGCCCCTCGGCGCTCAGGTCGGACACTGAAGCTTTCTTT	CASSPSALRSDTEAFF
TRBV27	-	TRBJ1-5	-	TGTGCCAGCAGTTTATCTGGTTTTAGCAATCAGCCCCAGCATTTT	CASSLSGFSNQPQHF
TRBV16	once	TRBJ2-1	TRBD1	TGTGCCAGCAGAGAGGGACAGGTGGGAGTGAATGAGCAGTTCTTC	CASREGQVGVNEQFF
TRBV27	-	TRBJ2-3	-	TGTGCCAGCAGTTTAGTCGGGAACACAGATACGCAGTATTTT	CASSLVGNTDTQYF
TRBV27	-	TRBJ2-7	-	TGTGCCAGCAGTGCTCCCTCCTTCGAGCAGTACTTC	CASSAPSFEQYF
TRBV6-5	-	TRBJ2-5	TRBD1	TGTGCCAGCACCTCTCCGGGACAGGGGGGAGAGACCCAGTACTTC	CASTSPGQGGETQYF
TRBV27	-	TRBJ1-6	TRBD1	TGTGCCAGCAGTTTATTAGGGGGCGTTAATTCACCCCTCCACTTT	CASSLLGGVNSPLHF
TRBV19	-	TRBJ2-2	-	TGTGCCAGTACCCCCGTGGCGAACACCGGGGAGCTGTTTTTT	CASTPVANTGELFF
TRBV5-6	-	TRBJ2-7	-	TGTGCCAGCAGCTTGCAGGGCAGGGGCTACGAGCAGTACTTC	CASSLQGRGYEQYF
TRBV4-1	once	TRBJ2-1	-	TGCGCCAGCAGCCCAGAGGGAATCTTTAGCTCCTACAATGAGCAGTTCTTC	CASSPEGIFSSYNEQFF
TRBV4-3	-	TRBJ1-1	-	TGCGCCAGCAGCCAAGGTTACGGGAACACTGAAGCTTTCTTT	CASSQGYGNTEAFF
TRBV11-2	-	TRBJ2-5	TRBD1	TGTGCCAGCAGCTTAGTCGGACAGGGCCGTCAAGAGACCCAGTACTTC	CASSLVGQGRQETQYF
TRBV9	-	TRBJ2-3	TRBD2	TGTGCCAGCAGTGACCCCGGGACTAGCGGGAGTAATACGCAGTATTTT	CASSDPGTSGSNTQYF
TRBV27	-	TRBJ1-2	-	TGTGCCAGCAGTTCTCGGGCAGGCGCGGGCTATGGCTACACCTTC	CASSSRAGAGYGYTF
TRBV2	few	TRBJ2-5	-	TGTGCCAGCAGTGAAGTCGTCGGGGGCGGGGAGACCCAGTACTTC	CASSEVVGGGETQYF
TRBV11-3	-	TRBJ2-7	-	TGTGCCAGCAGCCCCGACACTTTCTCCTACGAGCAGTACTTC	CASSPDTFSYEQYF
TRBV18	-	TRBJ2-7	TRBD2	TGTGCCAGCTCACCACGGGGGGGACTCAACTCCTACGAGCAGTACTTC	CASSPRGGLNSYEQYF
TRBV9	-	TRBJ2-7	-	TGTGCCAGCAGCGGAGGGGGGGGTAACTCCTACGAGCAGTACTTC	CASSGGGGNSYEQYF
TRBV27	-	TRBJ1-1	-	TGTGCCAGCAGTTCCTTACTGACTGTGAACACTGAAGCTTTCTTT	CASSSLLTVNTEAFF